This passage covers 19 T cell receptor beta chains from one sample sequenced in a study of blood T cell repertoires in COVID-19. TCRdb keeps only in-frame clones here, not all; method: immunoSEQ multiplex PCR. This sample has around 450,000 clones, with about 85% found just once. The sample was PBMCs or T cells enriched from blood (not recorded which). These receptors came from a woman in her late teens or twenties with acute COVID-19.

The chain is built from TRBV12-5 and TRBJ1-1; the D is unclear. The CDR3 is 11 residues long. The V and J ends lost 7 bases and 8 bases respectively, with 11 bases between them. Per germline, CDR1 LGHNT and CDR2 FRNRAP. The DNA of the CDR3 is TGTGCTAGTGACCCTACTGAGGAAGCTTTCTTT. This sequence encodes CASDPTEEAFF.

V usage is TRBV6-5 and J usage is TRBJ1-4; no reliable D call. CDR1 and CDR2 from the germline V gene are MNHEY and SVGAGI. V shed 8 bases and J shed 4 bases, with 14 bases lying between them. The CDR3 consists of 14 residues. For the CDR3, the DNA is TGTGCCAGCTCTCGCTCAGATAATAATGAAAAACTGTTTTTT. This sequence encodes CASSRSDNNEKLFF.

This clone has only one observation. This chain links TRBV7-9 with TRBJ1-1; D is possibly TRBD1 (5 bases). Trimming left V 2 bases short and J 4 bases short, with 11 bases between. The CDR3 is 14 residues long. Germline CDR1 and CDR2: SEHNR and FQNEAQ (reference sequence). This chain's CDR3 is CASSLLGEATEAFF. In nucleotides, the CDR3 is TGTGCCAGCAGCTTATTAGGGGAGGCCACTGAAGCTTTCTTT. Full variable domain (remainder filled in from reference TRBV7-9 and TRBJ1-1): DTGVSQNPRHKITKRGQNVTFRCDPISEHNRLYWYRQTLGQGPEFLTYFQNEAQLEKSRLLSDRFSAERPKGSFSTLEIQRTEQGDSAMYLCASSLLGEATEAFFGQGTRLTVV.

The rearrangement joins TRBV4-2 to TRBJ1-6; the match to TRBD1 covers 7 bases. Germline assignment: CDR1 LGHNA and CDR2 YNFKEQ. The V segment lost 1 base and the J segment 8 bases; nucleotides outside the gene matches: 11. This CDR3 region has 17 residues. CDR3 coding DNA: TGTGCCAGCAGCCAAGCCCCATCGACAGGGAGTGATTCACCCCTCCACTTT. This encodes CASSQAPSTGSDSPLHF.

In nucleotides, the CDR3 is TGTGCCAGTAGTATAGGGCTAGCGGGTAACACCGGGGAGCTGTTTTTT. It codes for CASSIGLAGNTGELFF. This chain connects TRBV19 to TRBJ2-2; 8 bases fit TRBD2. J was trimmed by 2 bases and V by 1 base; bases with no gene match: 3. Per the germline V gene, CDR1 is LNHDA and CDR2 is SQIVND (reference sequence). This CDR3 comprises 16 residues.

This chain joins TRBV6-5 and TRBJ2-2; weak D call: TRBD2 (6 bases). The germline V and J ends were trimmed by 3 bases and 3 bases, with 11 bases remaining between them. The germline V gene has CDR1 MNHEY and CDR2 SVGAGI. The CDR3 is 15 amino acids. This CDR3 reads CASSYRGLHTGELFF. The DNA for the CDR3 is TGTGCCAGCAGTTATAGGGGACTTCACACCGGGGAGCTGTTTTTT.

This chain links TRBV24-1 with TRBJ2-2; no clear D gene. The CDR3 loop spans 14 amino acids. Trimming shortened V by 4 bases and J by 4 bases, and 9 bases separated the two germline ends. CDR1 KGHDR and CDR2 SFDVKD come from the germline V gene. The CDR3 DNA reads TGTGCCACCAGTGACCCTCGTCTCACCGGGGAGCTGTTTTTT. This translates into CATSDPRLTGELFF.

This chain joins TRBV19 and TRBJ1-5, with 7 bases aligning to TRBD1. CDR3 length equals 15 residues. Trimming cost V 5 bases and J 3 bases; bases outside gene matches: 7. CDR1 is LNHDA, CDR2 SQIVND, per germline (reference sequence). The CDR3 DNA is TGTGCCAGTAGTCTGCTCGGGACAGACAATCAGCCCCAGCATTTT. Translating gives CASSLLGTDNQPQHF.

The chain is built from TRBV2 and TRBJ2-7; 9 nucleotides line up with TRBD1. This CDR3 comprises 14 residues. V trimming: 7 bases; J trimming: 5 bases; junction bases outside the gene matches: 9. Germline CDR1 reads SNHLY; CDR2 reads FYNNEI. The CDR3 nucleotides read TGTGCCAGCACGAGGGGACAGGGAGGCCACGAGCAGTACTTC. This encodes CASTRGQGGHEQYF.

CDR3 region: CASSLQGTHSPLHF. The CDR3 bases are TGTGCCAGCAGCCTACAGGGGACCCATTCACCCCTCCACTTT. V is TRBV3-1 (or the pseudogene TRBV3-2) and J is TRBJ1-6; TRBD1 matches 7 bases. With V trimmed by 4 bases and J by 8 bases, 5 bases remained unmatched. CDR3 size: 14 residues. Looked up from germline, CDR1 is LGHDT and CDR2 is YNNKEL (reference sequence).

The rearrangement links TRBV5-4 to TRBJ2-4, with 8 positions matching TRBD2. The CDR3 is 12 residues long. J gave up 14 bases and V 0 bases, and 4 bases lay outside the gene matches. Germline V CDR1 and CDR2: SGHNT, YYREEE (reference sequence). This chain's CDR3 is CASSLGGGLKYF. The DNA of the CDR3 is TGTGCCAGCAGCTTGGGCGGGGGGTTGAAGTACTTC.

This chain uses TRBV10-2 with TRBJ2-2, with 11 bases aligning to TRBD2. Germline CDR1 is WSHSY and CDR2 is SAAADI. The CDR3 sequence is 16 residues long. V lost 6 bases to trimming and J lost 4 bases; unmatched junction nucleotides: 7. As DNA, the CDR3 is TGCGCCAGCAGCCTACTAGCGGGAGTGGGCACCGGGGAGCTGTTTTTT. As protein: CASSLLAGVGTGELFF.

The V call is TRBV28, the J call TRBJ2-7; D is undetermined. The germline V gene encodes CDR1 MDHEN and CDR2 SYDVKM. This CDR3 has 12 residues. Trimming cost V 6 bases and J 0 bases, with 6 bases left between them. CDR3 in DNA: TGTGCCAGCAGATCCAACTCCTACGAGCAGTACTTC. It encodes CASRSNSYEQYF.

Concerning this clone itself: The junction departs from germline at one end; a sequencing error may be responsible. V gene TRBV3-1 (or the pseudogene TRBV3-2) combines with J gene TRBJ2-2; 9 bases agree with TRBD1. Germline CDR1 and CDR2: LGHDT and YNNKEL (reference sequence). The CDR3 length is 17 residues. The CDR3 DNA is TGTGCCAGTAGCCAAGTCGTGGGCGGACAGGGGCTAAGGGAGCTGTTTTTT. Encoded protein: CASSQVVGGQGLRELFF.

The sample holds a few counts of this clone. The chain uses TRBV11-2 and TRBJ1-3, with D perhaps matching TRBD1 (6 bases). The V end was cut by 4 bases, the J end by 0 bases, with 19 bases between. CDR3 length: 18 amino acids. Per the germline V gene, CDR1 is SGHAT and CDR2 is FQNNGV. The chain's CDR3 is CASSSRSGGARSGNTIYF. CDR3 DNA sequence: TGTGCCAGCAGCTCCAGATCTGGGGGGGCTCGCTCTGGAAACACCATATATTTT. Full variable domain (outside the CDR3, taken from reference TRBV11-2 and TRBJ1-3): EAGVAQSPRYKIIEKRQSVAFWCNPISGHATLYWYQQILGQGPKLLIQFQNNGVVDDSQLPKDRFSAERLKGVDSTLKIQPAKLEDSAVYLCASSSRSGGARSGNTIYFGEGSWLTVV.

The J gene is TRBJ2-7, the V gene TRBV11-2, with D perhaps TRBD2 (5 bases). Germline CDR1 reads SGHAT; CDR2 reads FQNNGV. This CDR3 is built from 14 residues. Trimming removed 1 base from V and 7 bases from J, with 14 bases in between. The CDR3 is CASSLGGSRYEQYF. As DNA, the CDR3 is TGTGCCAGCAGCTTAGGCGGGTCTAGGTATGAGCAGTACTTC.

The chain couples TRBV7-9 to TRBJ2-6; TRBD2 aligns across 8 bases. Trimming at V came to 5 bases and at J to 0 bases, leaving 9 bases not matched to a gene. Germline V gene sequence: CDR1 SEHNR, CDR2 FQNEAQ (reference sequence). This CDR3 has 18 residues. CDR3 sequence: CASSRVERGNSGANVLTF. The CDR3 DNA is TGTGCCAGCAGCCGGGTGGAGCGGGGGAACTCTGGGGCCAACGTCCTGACTTTC.

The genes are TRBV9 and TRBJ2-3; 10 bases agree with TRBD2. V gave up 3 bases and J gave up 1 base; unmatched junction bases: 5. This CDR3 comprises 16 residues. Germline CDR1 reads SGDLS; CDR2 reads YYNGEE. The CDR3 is CASSENLAGGTDTQYF. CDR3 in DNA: TGTGCCAGCAGCGAAAATCTAGCGGGGGGCACAGATACGCAGTATTTT.

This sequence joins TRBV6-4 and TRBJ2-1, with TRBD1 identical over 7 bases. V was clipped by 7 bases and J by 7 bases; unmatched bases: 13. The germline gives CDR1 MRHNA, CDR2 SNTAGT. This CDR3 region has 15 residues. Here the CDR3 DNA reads TGTGCCAGCACGGAGGCGGCAGGGGGAAGGAATGAGCAGTTCTTC. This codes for CASTEAAGGRNEQFF.